Presented here are 14 T cell receptor beta chains from one specimen sequenced in a study of blood T cell repertoires in COVID-19. Sequencing was performed with immunoSEQ multiplex PCR; in TCRdb, only in-frame clones are kept and a portion is missing. The sample lists about 150,000 clones, roughly four fifths occurring once. Material for sequencing was peripheral blood. These receptors were taken from a woman between 55 and 75 years old with COVID-19, enrolled during active disease.

The chain is built from TRBV6-6 and TRBJ1-2; 9 bases fit TRBD1. CDR3 length: 13 amino acids. J was trimmed by 8 bases and V by 5 bases; bases with no gene match: 6. Germline lookup yields CDR1 MNHNY and CDR2 SVGAGI (reference sequence). The CDR3 sequence: CASSLRDRDGYTF. The CDR3 DNA is TGTGCCAGCAGTCTCCGGGACAGGGACGGCTACACCTTC.

V is TRBV6-5 and J is TRBJ1-1; no reliable D call. The length of the CDR3 is 16 residues. Germline lookup yields CDR1 MNHEY and CDR2 SVGAGI. V was pared by 4 bases and J by 4 bases, with 19 bases between. The CDR3 region has the DNA TGTGCCAGCAGTTCTGGGCCCCCCTATTTGGGCACTGAAGCTTTCTTT. Encoded protein: CASSSGPPYLGTEAFF.

This chain uses TRBV9 with TRBJ1-2, with 7 nucleotides matching TRBD1. Looked up from germline, CDR1 is SGDLS and CDR2 is YYNGEE. This CDR3 region has 15 residues. V lost 3 bases and J lost 7; bases outside the gene matches: 12. Written as DNA, the CDR3 is TGTGCCAGCAGCGGGACAGGTCTCATGCGAGGTGGCTACACCTTC. Its protein is CASSGTGLMRGGYTF.

With regard to this clone: The same CDR3 also results from other DNA sequences found in this sample. The chain uses TRBV6-5 and TRBJ1-5, with 10 bases aligning to TRBD1. Trimming took 6 bases from V and 1 from J; bases not matched to a gene: 3. This CDR3 contains 15 residues. Germline V lookup: CDR1 MNHEY, CDR2 SVGAGI. CDR3 sequence reads: CASRGDRGSNQPQHF. DNA of the CDR3: TGTGCCAGCAGGGGGGACAGGGGCAGCAATCAGCCCCAGCATTTT.

The J gene is TRBJ1-3, the V gene TRBV6-1, with no clear D. The CDR3 runs 16 residues. Trimming cost V 1 base and J 0 bases, with 10 bases left between them. Germline CDR1 MNHNS, CDR2 SASEGT. This chain's CDR3 is CASSEVWRSSGNTIYF. CDR3 nucleotides: TGTGCCAGCAGTGAAGTTTGGAGGAGCTCTGGAAACACCATATATTTT.

This chain links TRBV15 with TRBJ2-7; D is ambiguous. The CDR3 extends over 13 amino acids. Germline CDR1 is LNHNV and CDR2 is YYDKDF (reference sequence). V was cut by 4 bases and J by 3 bases, with 10 bases left in between. The CDR3 DNA follows: TGTGCCACCAGCATGGGCAGGAACTACGAGCAGTACTTC. Encoded protein: CATSMGRNYEQYF.

The rearrangement links TRBV25-1 to TRBJ2-5; a weak D match, TRBD2 (6 bases). CDR1 and CDR2 (germline): MGHDK, SYGVNS. Trimming shortened V by 5 bases and J by 5 bases, and 21 bases separated the two germline ends. CDR3 length: 16 residues. CDR3 loop: CASSPGVGGTRETQYF. The CDR3 DNA reads as TGTGCCAGCAGTCCCGGGGTCGGGGGTACGCGGGAGACCCAGTACTTC.

This chain connects TRBV19 to TRBJ1-1; 10 bases match TRBD1. Trimming at V came to 7 bases and at J to 4 bases, leaving 9 bases not matched to a gene. There are 15 residues in the CDR3. Per the germline V gene, CDR1 is LNHDA and CDR2 is SQIVND (reference sequence). DNA of the CDR3: TGTGCCAGTATCCGGGACAGGGGTTTCATCACTGAAGCTTTCTTT. Protein: CASIRDRGFITEAFF.

The V and J genes are TRBV10-3 and TRBJ2-2; D is possibly TRBD1 (6 bases). Trimming cost V 9 bases and J 2 bases, with 16 bases left between them. The CDR3 has 15 amino acids. Germline CDR1 and CDR2: ENHRY and SYGVKD. The CDR3 bases are TGTGCCATGTCAGCGAACAGGGTTAACACCGGGGAGCTGTTTTTT. Encoded protein: CAMSANRVNTGELFF.

There are a few counts of this clone. The chain links TRBV12-5 to TRBJ2-7, with 13 nucleotides matching TRBD2. The J segment lost 6 bases and the V segment lost 6 bases, leaving 8 bases of the junction unmatched. From germline, CDR1 is LGHNT and CDR2 FRNRAP. This CDR3 spans 15 amino acids. The CDR3 sequence is CASGITSGRAGEQYF. In nucleotides, the CDR3 is TGTGCTAGTGGCATAACTAGCGGGAGGGCCGGCGAGCAGTACTTC.

The chain has TRBV3-1 (or the pseudogene TRBV3-2) and TRBJ1-3, with D possibly TRBD1 on 6 matching bases. CDR1 is LGHDT, CDR2 YNNKEL, per germline (reference sequence). This CDR3 has 14 amino acids. V was pared by 5 bases and J by 2 bases, with 10 bases between. CDR3 in amino acids: CASSSTGPGNTIYF. Here the CDR3 DNA reads TGTGCCAGCAGCTCTACAGGGCCTGGAAACACCATATATTTT.

The chain has TRBV29-1 and TRBJ2-7, with 7 bases aligning to TRBD1. The germline V gene has CDR1 SQVTM and CDR2 ANQGSEA. V lost 2 bases and J lost 4; bases outside the gene matches: 5. This CDR3 is 13 amino acids long. This chain's CDR3 is CSVELGTAYEQYF. As DNA, the CDR3 is TGCAGCGTTGAATTAGGGACAGCTTACGAGCAGTACTTC.

This clone was seen only once. This chain uses TRBV19 with TRBJ1-5, with no clear D. This CDR3 has 14 amino acids. Between the trimmed V and J ends, which lost 6 bases and 1 base, there was a span of 10 bases. Germline CDR1 reads LNHDA; CDR2 reads SQIVND (reference sequence). The CDR3 DNA follows: TGTGCCAGTAGGAGGGCTGCCAGCAATCAGCCCCAGCATTTT. It codes for CASRRAASNQPQHF. Looking up the rest from reference TRBV19 and TRBJ1-5 gives the full variable domain: DGGITQSPKYLFRKEGQNVTLSCEQNLNHDAMYWYRQDPGQGLRLIYYSQIVNDFQKGDIAEGYSVSREKKESFPLTVTSAQKNPTAFYLCASRRAASNQPQHFGDGTRLSIL.

The chain recombines TRBV18 with TRBJ2-5; 7 bases match TRBD1. With 0 bases clipped from V and 3 bases from J, the junction kept 1 base outside the gene matches. This CDR3 has 14 residues. In germline, CDR1 is KGHSH, CDR2 LQKENI. The CDR3 region is CASSPPGQKETQYF. CDR3 coding DNA: TGTGCCAGCTCACCACCGGGACAGAAAGAGACCCAGTACTTC.